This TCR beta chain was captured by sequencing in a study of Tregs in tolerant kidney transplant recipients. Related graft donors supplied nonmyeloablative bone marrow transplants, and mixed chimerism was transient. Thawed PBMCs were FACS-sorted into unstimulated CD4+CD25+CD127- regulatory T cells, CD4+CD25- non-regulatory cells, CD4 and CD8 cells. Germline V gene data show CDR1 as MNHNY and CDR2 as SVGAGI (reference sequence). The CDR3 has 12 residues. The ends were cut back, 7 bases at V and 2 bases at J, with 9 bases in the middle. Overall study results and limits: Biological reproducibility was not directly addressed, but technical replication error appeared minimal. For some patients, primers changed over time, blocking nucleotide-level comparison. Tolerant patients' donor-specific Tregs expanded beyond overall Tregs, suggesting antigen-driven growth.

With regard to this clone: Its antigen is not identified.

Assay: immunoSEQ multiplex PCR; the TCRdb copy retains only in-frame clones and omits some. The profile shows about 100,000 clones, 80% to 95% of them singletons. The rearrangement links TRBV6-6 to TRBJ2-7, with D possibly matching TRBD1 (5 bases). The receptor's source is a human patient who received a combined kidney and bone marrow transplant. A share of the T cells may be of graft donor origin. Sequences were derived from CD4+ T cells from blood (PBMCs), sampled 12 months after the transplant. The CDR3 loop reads CASNQGTYEQYF. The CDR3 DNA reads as TGTGCCAGCAATCAGGGTACCTACGAGCAGTACTTC.